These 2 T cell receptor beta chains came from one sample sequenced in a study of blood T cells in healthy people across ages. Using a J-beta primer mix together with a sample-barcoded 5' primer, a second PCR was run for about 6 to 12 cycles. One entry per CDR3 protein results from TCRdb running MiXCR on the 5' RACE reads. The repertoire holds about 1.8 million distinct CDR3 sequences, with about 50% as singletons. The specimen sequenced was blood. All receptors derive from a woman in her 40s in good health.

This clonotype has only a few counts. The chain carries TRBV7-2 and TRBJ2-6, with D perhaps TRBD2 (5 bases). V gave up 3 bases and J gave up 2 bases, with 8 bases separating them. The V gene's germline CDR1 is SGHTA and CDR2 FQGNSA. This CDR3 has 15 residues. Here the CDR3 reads CASSFGIPGANVLTF. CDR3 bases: TGTGCCAGCAGCTTCGGGATTCCTGGGGCCAACGTCCTGACTTTC. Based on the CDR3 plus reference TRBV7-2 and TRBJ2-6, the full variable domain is GAGVSQSPSNKVTEKGKDVELRCDPISGHTALYWYRQSLGQGLEFLIYFQGNSAPDKSGLPSDRFSAERTGGSVSTLTIQRTQQEDSAVYLCASSFGIPGANVLTFGAGSRLTVL.

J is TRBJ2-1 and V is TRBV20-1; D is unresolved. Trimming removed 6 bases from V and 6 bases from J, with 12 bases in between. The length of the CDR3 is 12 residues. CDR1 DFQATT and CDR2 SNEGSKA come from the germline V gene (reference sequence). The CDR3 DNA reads TGCAGTGCCCAGGAAAGGGCCAATGAGCAGTTCTTC. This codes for CSAQERANEQFF.